The rows below give T cell receptor beta chains drawn from one sample of a study of blood T cell repertoires in COVID-19. Sequencing used immunoSEQ multiplex PCR; TCRdb keeps in-frame clones, though not all of them. The sample lists more than 200,000 clones; 80% to 90% were seen once. Sequences were obtained from peripheral blood. Receptor source: a man at least 80 years old with acute or convalescent COVID-19. Each CDR3 is given with its conserved first and last residue. Fields, in order: CDR3 DNA, CDR3 protein, D gene, J gene, V gene, clone size. The D gene is left open where the match is weak. Only part of the rows carry a size: once, few, many, or a class if the clone is expanded.

TGTGCCAGCAGCCGTACCGGGGGGCCCGGGGAGCTGTTTTTT,CASSRTGGPGELFF,-,TRBJ2-2,TRBV11-2,-
TGCGCCAGCAGCTTGAAGGGGGCTAGCTATGGCTACACCTTC,CASSLKGASYGYTF,TRBD1,TRBJ1-2,TRBV5-1,-
TGTGCCAGCAGTTTAAACAGGGCGAACTATGGCTACACCTTC,CASSLNRANYGYTF,-,TRBJ1-2,TRBV27,-
TGTGCCAGTAGAGGACAGGGTTGGGAGACCCAGTACTTC,CASRGQGWETQYF,TRBD1,TRBJ2-5,TRBV19,-
TGTGCCAGCAGCCCGCAGGGGGTAGCTGGAAACACCATATATTTT,CASSPQGVAGNTIYF,TRBD1,TRBJ1-3,TRBV6-5,-
TGTGCCAGCAGTGGACAGGGGGTTATCGGGGAGCTGTTTTTT,CASSGQGVIGELFF,TRBD1,TRBJ2-2,TRBV2,few
TGTGCCAGCAGCCTTCTAGCGGGAGGGCCGGATCGGGAGCAGTACTTC,CASSLLAGGPDREQYF,TRBD2,TRBJ2-7,TRBV3-1/TRBV3-2,once
TGTGCCAGCAGCTCCCGCGAGACAGTCTCGTTTCAGCCCCAGCATTTT,CASSSRETVSFQPQHF,-,TRBJ1-5,TRBV7-8,-
TGTGCCAGCAGCTTAGTGGAGAATGAGCAGTTCTTC,CASSLVENEQFF,-,TRBJ2-1,TRBV11-3,-
TGTGCCAGCAGTTTGACGCCTAGCTTCGGTGAGCAGTTCTTC,CASSLTPSFGEQFF,-,TRBJ2-1,TRBV27,-
TGTGCCAGCAGTGGGACCCAAGCGGGAGTTAGAGATACGCAGTATTTT,CASSGTQAGVRDTQYF,TRBD2,TRBJ2-3,TRBV2,once
TGTGCCTGGAGGGGACAGGGCGACTCACCCCTCCACTTT,CAWRGQGDSPLHF,TRBD1,TRBJ1-6,TRBV30,-
TGTGCCAGCAGCTCGAACAGGGGCTCCTACGAGCAGTACTTC,CASSSNRGSYEQYF,TRBD1,TRBJ2-7,TRBV7-9,-
TGTGCCAGCAGAAGGACAGGGGGCGCTGGGGCCAACGTCCTGACTTTC,CASRRTGGAGANVLTF,TRBD1,TRBJ2-6,TRBV27,-
TGTGCCAGCAGCAAAGGGACTAGCGGGAACTACAATGAGCAGTTCTTC,CASSKGTSGNYNEQFF,TRBD2,TRBJ2-1,TRBV5-4,-
TGCGCCAGCAGTACATACATCGGGACAGGCCCCTATGGCTACACCTTC,CASSTYIGTGPYGYTF,TRBD1,TRBJ1-2,TRBV10-2,-
TGTGCCAGCTCACCGGACACCTCTAATTCACCCCTCCACTTT,CASSPDTSNSPLHF,-,TRBJ1-6,TRBV18,-
TGTGCCAGCAGCTCCATGACAGACTACAATGAGCAGTTCTTC,CASSSMTDYNEQFF,-,TRBJ2-1,TRBV11-2,-
TGTGCCAGCAGTTTATATTCGGGTAGCAATCAGCCCCAGCATTTT,CASSLYSGSNQPQHF,-,TRBJ1-5,TRBV27,-
TGTGCCAGCAGCCCCGAACTAGTAACAGATACGCAGTATTTT,CASSPELVTDTQYF,-,TRBJ2-3,TRBV7-9,-
TGTGCCAGCGGAATAATAGGGGCTACTAATGAAAAACTGTTTTTT,CASGIIGATNEKLFF,-,TRBJ1-4,TRBV6-5,-
TGCGCCAGCAGCCAAGGTAATCGGGATTGGACAGATACGCAGTATTTT,CASSQGNRDWTDTQYF,-,TRBJ2-3,TRBV4-1,-
TGCAGCGTTGAAACAGGAGAGAGATATTTT,CSVETGERYF,-,TRBJ1-3,TRBV29-1,-
TGTGCCAGCTCACCACAGGGACAGGGCTATGGCTACACCTTC,CASSPQGQGYGYTF,TRBD1,TRBJ1-2,TRBV18,-
TGTGCCAGTAGTATGAGTCTAGCGGGGGATACGCAGTATTTT,CASSMSLAGDTQYF,TRBD2,TRBJ2-3,TRBV19,-
TGTGCCTCTCGGGAGGTGCGGACAGATACGCAGTATTTT,CASREVRTDTQYF,TRBD2,TRBJ2-3,TRBV2,-
TGTGCCAGCAGCCAGGGACTGGGAGAGACCCAGTACTTC,CASSQGLGETQYF,-,TRBJ2-5,TRBV11-3,-
TGTGCCAGTACGACAGGCCGCACCGGGGAGCTGTTTTTT,CASTTGRTGELFF,-,TRBJ2-2,TRBV19,few